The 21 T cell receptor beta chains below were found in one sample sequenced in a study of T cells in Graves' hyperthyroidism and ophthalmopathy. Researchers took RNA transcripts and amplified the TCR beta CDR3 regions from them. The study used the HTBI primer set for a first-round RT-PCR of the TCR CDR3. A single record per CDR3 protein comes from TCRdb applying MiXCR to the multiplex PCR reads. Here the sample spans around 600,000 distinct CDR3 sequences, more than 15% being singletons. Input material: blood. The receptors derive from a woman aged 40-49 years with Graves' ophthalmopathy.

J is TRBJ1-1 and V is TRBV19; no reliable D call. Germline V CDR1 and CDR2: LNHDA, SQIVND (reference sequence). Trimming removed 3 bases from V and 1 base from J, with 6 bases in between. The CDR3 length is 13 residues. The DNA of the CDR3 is TGTGCCAGTAGTATGAGCGGGAACACTGAAGCTTTCTTT. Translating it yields CASSMSGNTEAFF.

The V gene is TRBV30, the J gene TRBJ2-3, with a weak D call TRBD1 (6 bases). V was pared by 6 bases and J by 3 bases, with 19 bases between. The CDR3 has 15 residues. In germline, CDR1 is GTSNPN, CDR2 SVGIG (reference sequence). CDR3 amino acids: CACSFSRTATDTQYF. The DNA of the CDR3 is TGTGCCTGTAGTTTTAGTCGGACAGCGACAGATACGCAGTATTTT. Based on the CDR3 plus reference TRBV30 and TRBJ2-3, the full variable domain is SQTIHQWPATLVQPVGSPLSLECTVEGTSNPNLYWYRQAAGRGLQLLFYSVGIGQISSEVPQNLSASRPQDRQFILSSKKLLLSDSGFYLCACSFSRTATDTQYFGPGTRLTVL.

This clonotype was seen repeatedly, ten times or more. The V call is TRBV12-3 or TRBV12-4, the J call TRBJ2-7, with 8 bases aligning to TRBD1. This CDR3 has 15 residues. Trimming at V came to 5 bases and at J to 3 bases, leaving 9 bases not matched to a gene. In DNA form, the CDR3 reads TGTGCCAGCAGTATCACCGGGACAGGCCACTACGAGCAGTACTTC. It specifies CASSITGTGHYEQYF.

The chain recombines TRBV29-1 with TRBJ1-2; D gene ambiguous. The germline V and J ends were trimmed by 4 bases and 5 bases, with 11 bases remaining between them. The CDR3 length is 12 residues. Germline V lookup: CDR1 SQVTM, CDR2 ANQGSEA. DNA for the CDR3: TGCAGCGTTGCATCAGGACTGTATGGCTACACCTTC. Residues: CSVASGLYGYTF.

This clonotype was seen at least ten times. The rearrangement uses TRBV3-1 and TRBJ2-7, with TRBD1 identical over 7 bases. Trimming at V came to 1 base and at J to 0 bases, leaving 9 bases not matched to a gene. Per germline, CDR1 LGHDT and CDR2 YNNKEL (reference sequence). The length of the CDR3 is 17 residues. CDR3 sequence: CASSQAFLDRVSYEQYF. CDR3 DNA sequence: TGTGCCAGCAGCCAAGCGTTTTTAGACAGGGTCTCCTACGAGCAGTACTTC.

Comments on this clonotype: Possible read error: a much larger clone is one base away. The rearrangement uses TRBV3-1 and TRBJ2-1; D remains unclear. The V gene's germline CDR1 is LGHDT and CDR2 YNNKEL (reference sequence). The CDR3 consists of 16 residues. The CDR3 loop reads CASGQDGGMKGNEQFF. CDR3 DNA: TGTGCCAGCGGCCAAGACGGTGGGATGAAAGGGAATGAGCAGTTCTTC.

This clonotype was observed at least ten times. Here the CDR3 DNA reads TGTGCCAGCAGCTTATCCGGGACTAGCAATGAGCAGTTCTTC. It translates to CASSLSGTSNEQFF. This rearrangement joins TRBV7-2 to TRBJ2-1; 8 bases match TRBD2. The J segment lost 6 bases and the V segment lost 2 bases, leaving 3 bases of the junction unmatched. Germline values: CDR1 SGHTA, CDR2 FQGNSA. The CDR3 length is 14 residues.

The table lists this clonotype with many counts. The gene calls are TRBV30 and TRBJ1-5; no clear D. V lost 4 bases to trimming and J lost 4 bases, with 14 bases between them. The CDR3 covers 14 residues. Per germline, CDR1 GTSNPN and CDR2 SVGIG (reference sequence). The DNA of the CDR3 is TGTGCCTGGACCATCACGGGCGGGAATCAGCCCCAGCATTTT. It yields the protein CAWTITGGNQPQHF.

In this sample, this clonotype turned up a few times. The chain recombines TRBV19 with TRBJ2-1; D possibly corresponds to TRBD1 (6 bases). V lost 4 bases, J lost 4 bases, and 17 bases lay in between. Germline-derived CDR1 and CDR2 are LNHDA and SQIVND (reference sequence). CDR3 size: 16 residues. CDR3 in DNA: TGTGCCAGTAGTACCGGTGGGCAGGGGTTGTACAATGAGCAGTTCTTC. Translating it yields CASSTGGQGLYNEQFF. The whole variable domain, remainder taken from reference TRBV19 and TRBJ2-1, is DGGITQSPKYLFRKEGQNVTLSCEQNLNHDAMYWYRQDPGQGLRLIYYSQIVNDFQKGDIAEGYSVSREKKESFPLTVTSAQKNPTAFYLCASSTGGQGLYNEQFFGPGTRLTVL.

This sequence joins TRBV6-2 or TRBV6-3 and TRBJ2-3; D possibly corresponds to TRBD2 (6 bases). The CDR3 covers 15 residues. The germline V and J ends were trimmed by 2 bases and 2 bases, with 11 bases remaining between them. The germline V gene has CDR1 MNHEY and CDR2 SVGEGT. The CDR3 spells CASSYRGGATDTQYF. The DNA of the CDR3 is TGTGCCAGCAGTTACCGCGGAGGGGCCACAGATACGCAGTATTTT.

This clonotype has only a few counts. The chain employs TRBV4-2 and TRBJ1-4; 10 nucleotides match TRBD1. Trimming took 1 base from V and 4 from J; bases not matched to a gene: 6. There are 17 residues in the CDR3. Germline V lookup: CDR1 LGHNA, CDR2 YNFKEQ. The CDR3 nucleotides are TGTGCCAGCAGCCAAGGACAGGGGGCCCTTTATAATGAAAAACTGTTTTTT. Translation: CASSQGQGALYNEKLFF.

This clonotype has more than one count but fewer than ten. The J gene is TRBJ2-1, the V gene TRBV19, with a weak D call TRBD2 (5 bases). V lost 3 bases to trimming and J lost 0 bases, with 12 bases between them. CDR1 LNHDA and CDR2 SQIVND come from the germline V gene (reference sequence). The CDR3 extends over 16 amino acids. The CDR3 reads CASSIYEGSSYNEQFF. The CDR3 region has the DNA TGTGCCAGTAGTATCTATGAGGGAAGCTCCTACAATGAGCAGTTCTTC.

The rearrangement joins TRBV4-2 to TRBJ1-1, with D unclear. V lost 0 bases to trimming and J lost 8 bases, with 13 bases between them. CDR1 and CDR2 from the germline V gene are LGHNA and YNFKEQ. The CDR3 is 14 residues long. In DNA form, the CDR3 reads TGTGCCAGCAGCCAAGACGGTAAAAACGGCGAAGCTTTCTTT. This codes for CASSQDGKNGEAFF.

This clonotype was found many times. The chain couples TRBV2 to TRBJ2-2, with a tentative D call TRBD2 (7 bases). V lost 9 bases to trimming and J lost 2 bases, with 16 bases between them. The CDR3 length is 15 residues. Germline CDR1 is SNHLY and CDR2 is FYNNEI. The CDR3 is CARRGLIPNTGELFF. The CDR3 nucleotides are TGTGCCAGGCGGGGGCTGATACCTAACACCGGGGAGCTGTTTTTT. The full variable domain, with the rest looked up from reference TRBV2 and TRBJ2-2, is EPEVTQTPSHQVTQMGQEVILRCVPISNHLYFYWYRQILGQKVEFLVSFYNNEISEKSEIFDDQFSVERPDGSNFTLKIRSTKLEDSAMYFCARRGLIPNTGELFFGEGSRLTVL.

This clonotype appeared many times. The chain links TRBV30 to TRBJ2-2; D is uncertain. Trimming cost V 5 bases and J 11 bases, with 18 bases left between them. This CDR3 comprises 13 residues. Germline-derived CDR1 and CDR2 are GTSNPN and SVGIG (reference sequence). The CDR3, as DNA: TGTGCCTGGGACCCCCAGTTGAGTGACGAGCTGTTTTTT. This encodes CAWDPQLSDELFF.

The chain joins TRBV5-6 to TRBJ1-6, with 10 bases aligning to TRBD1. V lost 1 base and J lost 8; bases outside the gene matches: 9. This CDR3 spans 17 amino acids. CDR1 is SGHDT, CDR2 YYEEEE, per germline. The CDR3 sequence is CASSLRTGGSFDSPLHF. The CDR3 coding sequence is TGTGCCAGCAGCTTGAGGACAGGGGGTAGTTTTGATTCACCCCTCCACTTT. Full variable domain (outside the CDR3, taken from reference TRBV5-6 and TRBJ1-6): DAGVTQSPTHLIKTRGQQVTLRCSPKSGHDTVSWYQQALGQGPQFIFQYYEEEERQRGNFPDRFSGHQFPNYSSELNVNALLLGDSALYLCASSLRTGGSFDSPLHFGNGTRLTVT.

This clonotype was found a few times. The CDR3 loop reads CSADRDHTDTQYF. As DNA, the CDR3 is TGCAGTGCTGACCGGGACCACACAGATACGCAGTATTTT. V and J are TRBV20-1 and TRBJ2-3; either TRBD1 or TRBD2 may fit D (5 bases each). CDR3 length equals 13 residues. V dropped 5 bases and J dropped 2 bases, with 11 bases sitting between them. Germline lookup yields CDR1 DFQATT and CDR2 SNEGSKA (reference sequence).

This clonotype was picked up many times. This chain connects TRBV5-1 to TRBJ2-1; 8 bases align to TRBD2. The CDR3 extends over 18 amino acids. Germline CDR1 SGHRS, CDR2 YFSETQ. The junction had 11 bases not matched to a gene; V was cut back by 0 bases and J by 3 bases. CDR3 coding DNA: TGCGCCAGCAGCTTGGCTCAGGGGCCGGGGGGGTACTACAATGAGCAGTTCTTC. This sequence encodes CASSLAQGPGGYYNEQFF.

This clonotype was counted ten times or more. CDR3 amino acids: CASGYGDSGANVLTF. DNA for the CDR3: TGTGCCAGCGGATATGGGGACTCTGGGGCCAACGTCCTGACTTTC. The chain joins TRBV2 to TRBJ2-6; D uncertain. The CDR3 is 15 amino acids. V dropped 8 bases and J dropped 0 bases, with 11 bases sitting between them. Germline CDR1 is SNHLY and CDR2 is FYNNEI.

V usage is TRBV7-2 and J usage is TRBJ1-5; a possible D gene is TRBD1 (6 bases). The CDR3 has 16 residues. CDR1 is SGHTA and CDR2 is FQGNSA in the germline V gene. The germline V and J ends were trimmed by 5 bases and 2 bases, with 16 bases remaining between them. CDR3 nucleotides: TGTGCCAGCAGCCTACAAGGGGGAACGGGCAATCAGCCCCAGCATTTT. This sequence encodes CASSLQGGTGNQPQHF.

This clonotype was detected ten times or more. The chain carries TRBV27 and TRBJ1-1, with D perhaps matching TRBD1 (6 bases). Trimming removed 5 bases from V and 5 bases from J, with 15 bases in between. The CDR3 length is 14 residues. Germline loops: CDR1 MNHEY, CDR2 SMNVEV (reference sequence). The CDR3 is CASSPAGGRTEAFF. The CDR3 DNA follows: TGTGCCAGCAGTCCCGCGGGGGGCAGGACTGAAGCTTTCTTT.